Here is one TCR beta chain with its context. As yet, its antigen is unknown. This CDR3 has 14 amino acids. CDR1 is MNHEY, CDR2 SVGAGI, per germline. V was cut by 2 bases and J by 1 base, with 8 bases left in between. These data come from a study of OX40 agonist ivuxolimab in advanced cancers. The wider study: Patient treatment consisted of intravenous ivuxolimab administration every 2 weeks at 0.01 to 10 mg/kg. Males comprised 70% to 90% of the group, whose mean age was roughly 64 years (range roughly 23 to 80). Patients treated during dose escalation were battling hepatocellular carcinoma, melanoma, renal cell or head and neck cancer. Whole-study results and caveats: CD4+ T cells averaged fewer expanded clones than CD8+ T cells.

The method was immunoSEQ multiplex PCR; TCRdb's version includes in-frame clones alone and lacks a portion of them. The sample consists of under 90,000 clones, roughly 91% of them appearing once. The chain recombines TRBV6-5 with TRBJ1-1, with D possibly being TRBD1 (6 bases). The sequencing here drew on CD4+ or CD8+ T cells sorted from blood, taken in a trial of the OX40 agonist ivuxolimab. This clonotype was sampled from an adult with an advanced solid tumor such as melanoma, head and neck, liver or kidney cancer. CDR3 nucleotide sequence: TGTGCCAGCAGTTACAGGGGGGCGAACACTGAAGCTTTCTTT. It codes for CASSYRGANTEAFF.